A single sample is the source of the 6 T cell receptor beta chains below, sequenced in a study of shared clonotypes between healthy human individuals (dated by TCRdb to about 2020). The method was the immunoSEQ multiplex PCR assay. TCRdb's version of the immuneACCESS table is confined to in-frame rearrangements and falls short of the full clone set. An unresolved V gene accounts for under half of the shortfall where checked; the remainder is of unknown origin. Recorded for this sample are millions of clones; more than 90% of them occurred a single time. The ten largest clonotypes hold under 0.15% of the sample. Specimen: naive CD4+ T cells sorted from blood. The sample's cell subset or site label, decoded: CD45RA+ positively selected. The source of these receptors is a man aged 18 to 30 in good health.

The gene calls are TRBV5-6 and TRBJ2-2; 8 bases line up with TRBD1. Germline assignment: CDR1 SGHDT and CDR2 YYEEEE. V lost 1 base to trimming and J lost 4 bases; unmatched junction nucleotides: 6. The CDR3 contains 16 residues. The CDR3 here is CASSLPQGVRTGELFF. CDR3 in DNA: TGTGCCAGCAGCTTGCCACAGGGGGTCCGCACCGGGGAGCTGTTTTTT.

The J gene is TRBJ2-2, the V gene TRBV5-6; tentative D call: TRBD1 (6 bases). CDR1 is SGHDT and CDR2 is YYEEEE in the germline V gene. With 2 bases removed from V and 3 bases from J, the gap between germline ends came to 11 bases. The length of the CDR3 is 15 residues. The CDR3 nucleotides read TGTGCCAGCAGCTTTGGACAGCTTTACACCGGGGAGCTGTTTTTT. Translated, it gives CASSFGQLYTGELFF.

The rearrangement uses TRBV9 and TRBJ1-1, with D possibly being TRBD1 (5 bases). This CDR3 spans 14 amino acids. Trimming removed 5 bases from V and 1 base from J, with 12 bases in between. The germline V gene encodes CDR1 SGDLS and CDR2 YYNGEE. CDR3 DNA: TGTGCCAGCAGACCCCAGGGAGGGAACACTGAAGCTTTCTTT. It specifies CASRPQGGNTEAFF.

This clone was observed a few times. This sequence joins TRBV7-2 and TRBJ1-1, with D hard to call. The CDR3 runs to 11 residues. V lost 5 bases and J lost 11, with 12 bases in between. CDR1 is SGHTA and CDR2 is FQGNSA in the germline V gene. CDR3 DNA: TGTGCCAGCAGCCCTAGTAGGTACGCTTTCTTT. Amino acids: CASSPSRYAFF.

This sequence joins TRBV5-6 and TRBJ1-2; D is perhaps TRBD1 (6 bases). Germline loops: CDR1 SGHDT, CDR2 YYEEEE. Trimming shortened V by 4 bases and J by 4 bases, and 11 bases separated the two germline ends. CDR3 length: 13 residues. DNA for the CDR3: TGTGCCAGCAGCCCAAGGACAGTCTATGGCTACACCTTC. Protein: CASSPRTVYGYTF.

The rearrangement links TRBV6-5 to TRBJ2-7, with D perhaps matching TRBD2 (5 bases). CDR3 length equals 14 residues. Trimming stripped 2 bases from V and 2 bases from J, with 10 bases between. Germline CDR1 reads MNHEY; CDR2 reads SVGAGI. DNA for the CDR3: TGTGCCAGCAGTTACCGGGGATTCCCCTACGAGCAGTACTTC. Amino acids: CASSYRGFPYEQYF.